These T cell receptor beta chains were read from a single sample in a study of CD8 T cells in ankylosing spondylitis. In TCRdb, the 5' RACE reads were re-called with MiXCR into one record per CDR3 protein. This table holds approximately 500,000 distinct CDR3 sequences, roughly 13% found once. Input material: blood, either unsorted or a sorted T cell fraction (not recorded which). Receptors were obtained from a male donor with ankylosing spondylitis. The CDR3 runs from the conserved cysteine through the conserved F or W. A D gene is named only where the DNA matches it firmly.

d_gene	v_gene	j_gene	CDR3aa
TRBD2	TRBV28	TRBJ2-3	CASSLSVSGRETNF
TRBD1	TRBV7-9	TRBJ2-5	CASGDSQETQYF
TRBD2	TRBV13	TRBJ2-3	CASSPILAANTDTQYF
.	TRBV20-1	TRBJ1-2	CSAREDRLRDGYTF
.	TRBV6-1	TRBJ1-6	CASSRQPGTWNSPLHF
.	TRBV7-2	TRBJ1-2	CASSSLVYGYTF
.	TRBV9	TRBJ1-6	CASSVDPIPHSPLHF
.	TRBV18	TRBJ2-7	CASSPQTDHEQYF
.	TRBV20-1	TRBJ1-5	CSARHRAQPQHF
TRBD1	TRBV5-1	TRBJ1-6	CASSLEQGKNSPLHF
.	TRBV20-1	TRBJ2-1	CSARRVAAKKQFF
TRBD2	TRBV5-1	TRBJ2-1	CASSLGTSGSWEQFF
TRBD1	TRBV5-1	TRBJ2-7	CASSAGTEVDRQYF
TRBD2	TRBV9	TRBJ2-1	CASSTFEDLAGLRKNEQFF
TRBD2	TRBV4-1	TRBJ2-6	CASSQGALAGGSGANVLTF
.	TRBV6-2/TRBV6-3	TRBJ1-5	CASSPVGNQPQHF
TRBD1	TRBV7-7	TRBJ2-5	CASSLGGQDQETQYF
.	TRBV12-3/TRBV12-4	TRBJ2-1	CASSTVRYGNEQFF
.	TRBV7-8	TRBJ2-3	CASSSSGSSTDTQYF
.	TRBV30	TRBJ2-3	CAWSRTKGTQYF
TRBD1	TRBV29-1	TRBJ2-2	CSGNRGDAGELFF
TRBD2	TRBV5-4	TRBJ2-7	CASSLVGTSFYEQYF
.	TRBV7-9	TRBJ2-6	CASSLGAGPSGANVLTF
TRBD1	TRBV28	TRBJ2-3	CASRAPGTGLADTQYF
.	TRBV7-9	TRBJ1-4	CASSLDRVEKLFF
.	TRBV6-1	TRBJ1-2	CASSEDALGGYTF
.	TRBV12-3/TRBV12-4	TRBJ1-3	CASSIPGVLGNTIYF
TRBD2	TRBV7-2	TRBJ2-1	CASSLLAESSYNEQFF
TRBD2	TRBV24-1	TRBJ2-5	CATSDPAGGPPETQYF
.	TRBV3-1	TRBJ1-5	CASSQQRSNQPQHF
.	TRBV20-1	TRBJ1-2	CSATSLVWRGYTF
.	TRBV20-1	TRBJ1-5	CSASDGPPPQHF
TRBD2	TRBV7-8	TRBJ2-3	CAVGTSGSDTQYF
.	TRBV20-1	TRBJ2-2	CSARERQGGYTGELFF
.	TRBV29-1	TRBJ2-5	CSVDRYLETQYF
.	TRBV20-1	TRBJ1-2	CSARPWVRENYGYTF
.	TRBV5-1	TRBJ1-6	CASSLRSGDNSPLHF
.	TRBV5-1	TRBJ2-1	CASSLGSVHNNEQFF
.	TRBV2	TRBJ1-3	CASSEGHSGNTIYF
.	TRBV12-3/TRBV12-4	TRBJ2-2	CASSWGGVNTGELFF